These 16 T cell receptor beta chains originate from one sample sequenced in a study of neurological immune-mediated disorders. Via MiXCR, TCRdb re-called the 5' RACE reads, giving one row per CDR3 protein. This sample has over 65,000 distinct CDR3 sequences, with 2% to 3% found just once. Source material: PBMCs. The receptors come from a young woman with multiple sclerosis.

There are many counts of this clonotype. The V call is TRBV6-2 or TRBV6-3, the J call TRBJ2-3; 9 nucleotides line up with TRBD2. Trimming at V came to 11 bases and at J to 0 bases, leaving 3 bases not matched to a gene. The CDR3 is 13 residues long. Germline V lookup: CDR1 MNHEY, CDR2 SVGEGT. The DNA for the CDR3 is TGTGCCTGCGGGGGGGACAGCACAGATACGCAGTATTTT. Its translation is CACGGDSTDTQYF.

This clonotype was seen repeatedly, ten times or more. The V and J genes are TRBV12-3 or TRBV12-4 and TRBJ2-7, with D maybe TRBD2 (6 bases). The CDR3 spans 14 residues. Trimming removed 3 bases at V and 6 bases at J, with 15 bases between. Written as DNA, the CDR3 is TGTGCCAGCAGTTTTGGGCGGGACCTCTTCGAGCAGTACTTC. Translated: CASSFGRDLFEQYF.

This clonotype has a count of ten or more. This chain's CDR3 is CASSLFLGDRLYGYTF. Written as DNA, the CDR3 is TGTGCCAGCAGTTTATTTTTAGGGGACAGACTCTATGGCTACACCTTC. The gene calls are TRBV27 and TRBJ1-2, with TRBD1 matching 7 bases. The ends lost 1 base at V and 4 bases at J; junction bases unmatched: 9. Germline loops: CDR1 MNHEY, CDR2 SMNVEV (reference sequence). This CDR3 spans 16 amino acids.

This clonotype was seen many times. The rearrangement uses TRBV7-9 and TRBJ2-4; the D gene could be TRBD1 or TRBD2 (6 bases each). Germline V gives CDR1 SEHNR, CDR2 FQNEAQ (reference sequence). This CDR3 has 15 residues. Deletions cut 2 bases from V and 1 base from J, with 9 bases between. CDR3 in DNA: TGTGCCAGCAGCTTAATAGGGGGGGCCAAAAACATTCAGTACTTC. Translated: CASSLIGGAKNIQYF.

This clonotype was counted at least ten times. The CDR3 loop is CASSYPGLAGAPISYEQYF. CDR3 nucleotide sequence: TGTGCCAGCAGTTACCCCGGACTAGCGGGCGCTCCGATCTCCTACGAGCAGTACTTC. The chain couples TRBV6-2 or TRBV6-3 to TRBJ2-7, with 11 bases aligning to TRBD2. Losses at the gene ends were 2 bases for V and 0 bases for J; bases not matched to a gene: 12. Germline V CDR1 and CDR2: MNHEY, SVGEGT. The CDR3 has 19 residues.

This clonotype has at least ten counts. The gene calls are TRBV4-3 and TRBJ1-1, with TRBD1 identical over 11 bases. The CDR3 length is 16 residues. Losses at the gene ends were 0 bases for V and 6 bases for J; bases not matched to a gene: 6. The germline V gene has CDR1 LGHNA and CDR2 YSLEER. CDR3 nucleotide sequence: TGCGCCAGCAGCCAAGATGGACAGGGGGCAGGTTCTGAAGCTTTCTTT. This gives the protein CASSQDGQGAGSEAFF.

Many counts were recorded for this clonotype. The chain uses TRBV12-3 or TRBV12-4 and TRBJ1-1, with a weak D call TRBD1 (6 bases). The CDR3 totals 14 residues. The V end lost 3 bases, the J end lost 7 bases, and 15 bases lay between the germline ends. The CDR3 loop is CASSFGQGSIEAFF. CDR3 coding DNA: TGTGCCAGCAGTTTCGGGCAGGGGTCCATTGAAGCTTTCTTT.

This clonotype was seen repeatedly, ten times or more. V and J are TRBV24-1 and TRBJ2-5; weak D call: TRBD2 (5 bases). The CDR3 contains 16 residues. Germline V gene lookup returns CDR1 KGHDR and CDR2 SFDVKD. V was cut by 1 base and J by 4 bases, with 15 bases left in between. For the CDR3, the DNA is TGTGCCACCAGTGATTTATACGGGAATGGCGGAGAGACCCAGTACTTC. Its protein product is CATSDLYGNGGETQYF.

This clonotype was observed at least ten times. The chain links TRBV29-1 to TRBJ2-1, with TRBD2 identical over 13 bases. Germline CDR1 is SQVTM and CDR2 is ANQGSEA. The junction had 6 bases not matched to a gene; V was cut back by 7 bases and J by 3 bases. The CDR3 is 15 amino acids. The CDR3 loop reads CSATGTSGVYNEQFF. The CDR3 nucleotides are TGCAGCGCCACCGGGACTAGCGGGGTCTACAATGAGCAGTTCTTC.

This clonotype was counted many times. The V call is TRBV7-2, the J call TRBJ2-5, with unresolved D. This CDR3 contains 15 residues. The V end was cut by 5 bases, the J end by 2 bases, with 15 bases between. Germline V CDR1 and CDR2: SGHTA, FQGNSA. CDR3 nucleotides: TGTGCCAGCAGCCCGCGCCTGACACAACAAGAGACCCAGTACTTC. Residues: CASSPRLTQQETQYF.

This clonotype was counted many times. The rearrangement uses TRBV24-1 and TRBJ2-3, with 10 bases fitting TRBD1. CDR3 length equals 17 residues. Germline-derived CDR1 and CDR2 are KGHDR and SFDVKD. After removal of 9 bases from V and 4 bases from J, the junction contained 15 bases not matched to a gene. This CDR3 is CATSVTSGTGAPDTQYF. In nucleotides, the CDR3 is TGTGCCACCTCCGTTACTTCCGGGACAGGGGCGCCAGATACGCAGTATTTT.

The table lists this clonotype with many counts. The J gene is TRBJ2-7, the V gene TRBV29-1; 15 bases map to TRBD2. The CDR3 runs 14 residues. In germline, CDR1 is SQVTM, CDR2 ANQGSEA. V shed 7 bases, J shed 5 bases, and the junction held 6 bases outside the gene matches. DNA of the CDR3: TGCAGCGGGGGGACTAGCGGGAGGTGGAACGAGCAGTACTTC. Translating it yields CSGGTSGRWNEQYF.

This clonotype was detected ten times or more. The chain couples TRBV10-3 to TRBJ1-2; 12 bases align to TRBD1. Germline V CDR1 and CDR2: ENHRY, SYGVKD. This CDR3 is built from 18 residues. V was pared by 6 bases and J by 2 bases, with 13 bases of the junction left unmatched. This CDR3 reads CAIRSGTGGDLANYGYTF. CDR3 bases: TGTGCCATCAGATCCGGGACAGGGGGCGATTTAGCCAACTATGGCTACACCTTC.

The table lists this clonotype with many counts. For the CDR3, the DNA is TGTGCCAGCAGCTTAGCGCATACGAATGAGCAGTTCTTC. It is translated as CASSLAHTNEQFF. The rearrangement links TRBV7-2 to TRBJ2-1; no clear D gene. Trimming stripped 0 bases from V and 7 bases from J, with 7 bases between. Looked up from germline, CDR1 is SGHTA and CDR2 is FQGNSA. This CDR3 spans 13 amino acids.

This clonotype was counted ten times or more. V usage is TRBV27 and J usage is TRBJ2-7; TRBD1 aligns across 7 bases. With 7 bases clipped from V and 3 bases from J, the junction kept 12 bases outside the gene matches. Germline V gene data show CDR1 as MNHEY and CDR2 as SMNVEV (reference sequence). CDR3 length: 15 residues. In DNA, the CDR3 is TGTGCCAGCAAAAAGACCGGGACAGTAAGCTACGAGCAGTACTTC. This codes for CASKKTGTVSYEQYF.

The sample holds many counts of this clonotype. The J gene is TRBJ2-1, the V gene TRBV20-1; tentative D call: TRBD2 (6 bases). V gave up 6 bases and J gave up 9 bases, with 24 bases separating them. CDR1 DFQATT and CDR2 SNEGSKA come from the germline V gene (reference sequence). The CDR3 extends over 15 amino acids. The DNA for the CDR3 is TGCAGTGCGCAGAAGTCCGGGGGTCTTAAGGGTGAGCAGTTCTTC. This gives the protein CSAQKSGGLKGEQFF.